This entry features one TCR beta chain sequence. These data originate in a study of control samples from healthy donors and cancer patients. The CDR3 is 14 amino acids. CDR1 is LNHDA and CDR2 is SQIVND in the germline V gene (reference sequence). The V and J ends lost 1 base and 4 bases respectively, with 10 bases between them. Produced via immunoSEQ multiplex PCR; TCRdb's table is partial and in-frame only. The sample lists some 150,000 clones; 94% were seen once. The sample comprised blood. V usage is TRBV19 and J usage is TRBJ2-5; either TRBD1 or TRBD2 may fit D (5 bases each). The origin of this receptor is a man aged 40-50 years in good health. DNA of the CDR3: TGTGCCAGTAGTATAGCGGGGCCCTCAGAGACCCAGTACTTC. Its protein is CASSIAGPSETQYF.